This passage covers 22 T cell receptor beta chains from one sample sequenced in a study of shared clonotypes between healthy human individuals. Method: immunoSEQ multiplex PCR; TCRdb's copy keeps in-frame clones and lacks some. The sample records approximately 980,000 clones, roughly 72% being singletons. The sequenced material came from memory CD4+ T cells sorted from blood. As for subset: CD45RA-negative fraction. These receptors were collected from a man aged 18 to 29 in good health.

For this clone: A much larger clonotype is one base distant, so this may be a read error. The V gene is TRBV6-1, the J gene TRBJ2-6; D remains unclear. The V gene lost 7 bases and the J gene lost 0 bases, with 4 bases spanning the gap. Germline V gene lookup returns CDR1 MNHNS and CDR2 SASEGT. This CDR3 is built from 13 residues. The CDR3 bases are TGTGCCAGCATGCTCTCTGGGGCCAACGTCCTGACTTTC. Its protein product is CASMLSGANVLTF.

This clone was seen more than once but under ten times. The V gene is TRBV28, the J gene TRBJ1-5; D call uncertain. Trimming stripped 3 bases from V and 3 bases from J, with 15 bases between. The CDR3 spans 16 residues. In germline, CDR1 is MDHEN, CDR2 SYDVKM. The CDR3 region has the DNA TGTGCCAGCAGTTTTGGGCTAGGAATATTCAATCAGCCCCAGCATTTT. Amino acids: CASSFGLGIFNQPQHF.

V is TRBV6-6 and J is TRBJ1-1; D unresolved. CDR3 length equals 13 residues. The V end was cut by 7 bases, the J end by 1 base, with 10 bases between. Germline V lookup: CDR1 MNHNY, CDR2 SVGAGI (reference sequence). The CDR3 here is CASTQNWNTEAFF. For the CDR3, the DNA is TGTGCCAGCACCCAAAACTGGAACACTGAAGCTTTCTTT.

This chain links TRBV27 with TRBJ2-7; 8 bases map to TRBD2. This CDR3 has 14 residues. The V segment lost 5 bases and the J segment 3 bases; nucleotides outside the gene matches: 6. Germline loops: CDR1 MNHEY, CDR2 SMNVEV (reference sequence). CDR3 loop: CASSQRGGLYEQYF. The CDR3 DNA reads as TGTGCCAGCAGTCAACGCGGGGGGCTCTACGAGCAGTACTTC.

The CDR3 protein is CASSLQGIGYNEQFF. In DNA form, the CDR3 reads TGTGCCAGCTCACTCCAGGGAATTGGGTACAATGAGCAGTTCTTC. The chain links TRBV18 to TRBJ2-1; a possible D gene is TRBD1 (5 bases). Germline V gene data show CDR1 as KGHSH and CDR2 as LQKENI. Trimming took off 4 bases at V and 4 bases at J, with 14 bases between the two ends. This CDR3 spans 15 amino acids.

This chain joins TRBV5-1 and TRBJ1-2, with 12 bases identical to TRBD1. The V gene end was trimmed by 6 bases and the J gene end by 10 bases; junction bases not matched to a gene: 7. The CDR3 runs to 13 residues. Germline CDR1 is SGHRS and CDR2 is YFSETQ. CDR3 sequence reads: CASTRDRGPDYTF. CDR3 sequence (DNA): TGCGCCAGCACCCGGGACAGGGGGCCAGACTACACCTTC.

On this clone: This sample also contains other DNA sequences that code for the same CDR3. The rearrangement links TRBV30 to TRBJ2-7; 7 nucleotides align to TRBD2. The trim removed 2 bases at V and 3 bases at J, leaving 1 base unmatched. This CDR3 region has 12 residues. The V gene's germline CDR1 is GTSNPN and CDR2 SVGIG (reference sequence). CDR3 in DNA: TGTGCCTGGAGTTCTAGCGGCTACGAGCAGTACTTC. As protein: CAWSSSGYEQYF.

The rearrangement uses TRBV5-1 and TRBJ1-1; the D is unclear. Germline V gives CDR1 SGHRS, CDR2 YFSETQ. V was pared by 4 bases and J by 8 bases, with 15 bases between. The CDR3 spans 13 residues. CDR3 nucleotide sequence: TGCGCCAGCAGCCCCCCGAGGGATGGGGAAGCTTTCTTT. As protein: CASSPPRDGEAFF. Variable domain in full (rest from reference TRBV5-1 and TRBJ1-1): KAGVTQTPRYLIKTRGQQVTLSCSPISGHRSVSWYQQTPGQGLQFLFEYFSETQRNKGNFPGRFSGRQFSNSRSEMNVSTLELGDSALYLCASSPPRDGEAFFGQGTRLTVV.

The chain combines TRBV19 with TRBJ2-7, with 8 bases aligning to TRBD1. This CDR3 contains 14 residues. The germline CDR1 and CDR2 sequences are LNHDA and SQIVND (reference sequence). J gave up 0 bases and V 7 bases, and 5 bases lay outside the gene matches. This CDR3 is CASKLDRASYEQYF. DNA of the CDR3: TGTGCCAGTAAGTTGGACAGGGCCTCCTACGAGCAGTACTTC.

This clone was found a few times. V usage is TRBV6-1 and J usage is TRBJ1-6, with 10 bases that match TRBD1. The V gene end was trimmed by 8 bases and the J gene end by 9 bases; junction bases not matched to a gene: 7. There are 14 residues in the CDR3. Germline CDR1 reads MNHNS; CDR2 reads SASEGT. This CDR3 reads CASLRTGGGSPLHF. CDR3 coding DNA: TGTGCCAGCCTAAGGACAGGGGGTGGTTCACCCCTCCACTTT.

The chain couples TRBV25-1 to TRBJ2-1; 9 bases are shared with TRBD2. Germline values: CDR1 MGHDK, CDR2 SYGVNS. The V and J ends lost 3 bases and 7 bases, in that order; junction bases with no gene match: 1. The CDR3 loop spans 13 amino acids. CDR3: CASSERGGNEQFF. CDR3 sequence (DNA): TGTGCCAGCAGTGAGCGGGGGGGGAATGAGCAGTTCTTC.

V usage is TRBV10-3 and J usage is TRBJ1-2; TRBD1 matches at 7 bases. The CDR3 extends over 13 amino acids. Trimming at V came to 4 bases and at J to 8 bases, leaving 7 bases not matched to a gene. Germline lookup yields CDR1 ENHRY and CDR2 SYGVKD. CDR3 DNA: TGTGCCATCAGTGCCGACAGGGTGGAGGGCTACACCTTC. It encodes CAISADRVEGYTF.

The chain recombines TRBV19 with TRBJ2-1; D gene ambiguous. Germline V gives CDR1 LNHDA, CDR2 SQIVND (reference sequence). Trimming took 1 base from V and 0 from J, leaving 16 bases between them. CDR3 length: 18 amino acids. The CDR3 loop is CASSIVFMKGYSYNEQFF. CDR3 nucleotides: TGTGCCAGTAGTATAGTCTTCATGAAGGGTTACTCCTACAATGAGCAGTTCTTC.

The chain recombines TRBV6-1 with TRBJ1-1; the match to TRBD1 covers 7 bases. The CDR3 runs to 15 residues. The germline gives CDR1 MNHNS, CDR2 SASEGT. The junction had 9 bases not matched to a gene; V was cut back by 8 bases and J by 0 bases. The CDR3 protein is CASCRDRALNTEAFF. In DNA form, the CDR3 reads TGTGCCAGCTGCCGAGACAGGGCCCTGAACACTGAAGCTTTCTTT.

On this clone: The junction differs from germline at one of its ends, possibly a read error. The rearrangement links TRBV6-5 to TRBJ2-1; D is ambiguous. Germline assignment: CDR1 MNHEY and CDR2 SVGAGI. The CDR3 runs 13 residues. Here the CDR3 reads CASSYSKGSRGVF. CDR3 coding DNA: TGTGCCAGCAGTTACTCGAAGGGCAGCCGCGGAGTCTTC.

The J gene is TRBJ2-5, the V gene TRBV7-9, with a tentative D call TRBD1 (5 bases). CDR1 SEHNR and CDR2 FQNEAQ come from the germline V gene (reference sequence). This CDR3 spans 17 amino acids. V was pared by 1 base and J by 4 bases, with 19 bases between. The CDR3 region has the DNA TGTGCCAGCAGCTTAGATTGGTCAGGGCTCCGCAGAGAGACCCAGTACTTC. Its protein is CASSLDWSGLRRETQYF.

This chain joins TRBV4-1 and TRBJ1-2, with 11 bases matching TRBD1. The CDR3 is 15 residues long. Germline V gives CDR1 MGHRA, CDR2 YSYEKL. V was clipped by 3 bases and J by 8 bases; unmatched bases: 8. The CDR3 DNA reads as TGCGCCAGCAGCCAGGGACAGGGGGTAGTAGGCGGCTACACCTTC. It codes for CASSQGQGVVGGYTF.

This chain joins TRBV9 and TRBJ1-6; D perhaps matches TRBD1 (5 bases). The CDR3 is made up of 16 amino acids. The germline CDR1 and CDR2 sequences are SGDLS and YYNGEE. V dropped 0 bases and J dropped 5 bases, with 12 bases sitting between them. The CDR3 coding sequence is TGTGCCAGCAGCGTAGGTCAGGGCACTAATAATTCACCCCTCCACTTT. Its protein is CASSVGQGTNNSPLHF.

This chain joins TRBV7-2 and TRBJ2-5; D perhaps matches TRBD2 (6 bases). Germline lookup yields CDR1 SGHTA and CDR2 FQGNSA. V lost 2 bases to trimming and J lost 3 bases, with 10 bases between them. The CDR3 loop spans 14 amino acids. CDR3 DNA sequence: TGTGCCAGCAGCTTATTTCCTAGCGAAGAGACCCAGTACTTC. Its translation: CASSLFPSEETQYF. The entire variable domain, with the rest obtained from reference TRBV7-2 and TRBJ2-5, is as follows: GAGVSQSPSNKVTEKGKDVELRCDPISGHTALYWYRQSLGQGLEFLIYFQGNSAPDKSGLPSDRFSAERTGGSVSTLTIQRTQQEDSAVYLCASSLFPSEETQYFGPGTRLLVL.

This clone showed up just once. The rearrangement uses TRBV27 and TRBJ2-5; TRBD2 is a possible D gene (7 bases). Germline V gene lookup returns CDR1 MNHEY and CDR2 SMNVEV (reference sequence). V lost 3 bases to trimming and J lost 5 bases, with 16 bases between them. The CDR3 runs 15 residues. The CDR3 sequence: CASSLKGGPWETQYF. CDR3 DNA: TGTGCCAGCAGTTTGAAGGGGGGGCCATGGGAGACCCAGTACTTC.

The table lists this clone with a few counts. This rearrangement joins TRBV10-2 to TRBJ2-4; D gene unclear. Germline loops: CDR1 WSHSY, CDR2 SAAADI. The CDR3 totals 10 residues. The V gene lost 2 bases and the J gene lost 7 bases, with 0 bases spanning the gap. DNA for the CDR3: TGCGCCAGCAGTGAGAACATTCAGTACTTC. Its translation is CASSENIQYF.

Written as DNA, the CDR3 is TGTGCCAGCAGCTTGGTCTCTAACTATGGCTACACCTTC. Amino acid sequence: CASSLVSNYGYTF. The chain employs TRBV5-6 and TRBJ1-2; D call uncertain. The CDR3 contains 13 residues. CDR1 and CDR2 (germline): SGHDT, YYEEEE. Between the trimmed V and J ends, which lost 0 bases and 0 bases, there was a span of 3 bases.